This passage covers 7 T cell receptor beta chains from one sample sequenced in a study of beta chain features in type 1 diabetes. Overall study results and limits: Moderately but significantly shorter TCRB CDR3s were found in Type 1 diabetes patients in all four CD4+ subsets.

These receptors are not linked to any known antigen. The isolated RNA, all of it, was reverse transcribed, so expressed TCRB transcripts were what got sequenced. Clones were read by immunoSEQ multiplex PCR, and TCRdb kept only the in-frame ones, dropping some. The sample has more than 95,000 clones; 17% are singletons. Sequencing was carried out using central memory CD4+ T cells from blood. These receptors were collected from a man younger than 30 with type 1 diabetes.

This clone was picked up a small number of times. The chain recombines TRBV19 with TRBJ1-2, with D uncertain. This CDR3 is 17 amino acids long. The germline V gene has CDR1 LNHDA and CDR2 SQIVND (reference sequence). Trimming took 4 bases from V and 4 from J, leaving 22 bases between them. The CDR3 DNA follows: TGTGCCAGTAGTACCCTGTTTCGTGGGCCCGGAGGCTATGGCTACACCTTC. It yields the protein CASSTLFRGPGGYGYTF.

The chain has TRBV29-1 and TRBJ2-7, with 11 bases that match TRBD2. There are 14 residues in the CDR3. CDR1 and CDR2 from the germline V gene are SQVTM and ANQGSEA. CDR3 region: CSGILASGRYKQYF. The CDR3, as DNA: TGCAGTGGCATACTGGCTAGCGGGAGGTACAAGCAGTACTTC.

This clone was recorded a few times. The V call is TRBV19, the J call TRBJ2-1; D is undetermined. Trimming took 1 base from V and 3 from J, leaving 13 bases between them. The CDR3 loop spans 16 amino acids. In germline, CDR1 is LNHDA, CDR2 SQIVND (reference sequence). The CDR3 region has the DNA TGTGCCAGTAGTATAGCTGACTGGCTAAACTACAATGAGCAGTTCTTC. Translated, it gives CASSIADWLNYNEQFF.

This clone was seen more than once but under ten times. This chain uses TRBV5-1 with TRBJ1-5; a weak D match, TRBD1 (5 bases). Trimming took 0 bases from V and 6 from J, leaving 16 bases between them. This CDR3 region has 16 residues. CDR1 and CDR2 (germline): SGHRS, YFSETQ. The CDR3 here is CASSLGDLGGGQPQHF. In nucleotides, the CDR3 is TGCGCCAGCAGCTTGGGGGACCTGGGAGGTGGTCAGCCCCAGCATTTT.

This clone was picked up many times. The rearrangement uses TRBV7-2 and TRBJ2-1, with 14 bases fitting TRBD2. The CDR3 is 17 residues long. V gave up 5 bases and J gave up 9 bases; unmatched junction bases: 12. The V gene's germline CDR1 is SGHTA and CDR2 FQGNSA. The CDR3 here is CASSAQGLAGVGAEQFF. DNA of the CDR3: TGTGCCAGCAGCGCACAGGGACTAGCGGGAGTCGGGGCTGAGCAGTTCTTC.

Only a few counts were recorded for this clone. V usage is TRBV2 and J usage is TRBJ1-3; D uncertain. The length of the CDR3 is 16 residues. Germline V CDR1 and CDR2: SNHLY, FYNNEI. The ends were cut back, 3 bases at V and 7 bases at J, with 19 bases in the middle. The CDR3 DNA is TGTGCCAGCAGTGATATTCGGAGTCGAGGTACGAACACCATATATTTT. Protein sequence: CASSDIRSRGTNTIYF.

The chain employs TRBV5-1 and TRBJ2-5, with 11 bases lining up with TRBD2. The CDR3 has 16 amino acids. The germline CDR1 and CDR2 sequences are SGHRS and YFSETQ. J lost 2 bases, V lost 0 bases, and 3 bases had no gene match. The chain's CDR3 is CASSLGGTSGQETQYF. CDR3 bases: TGCGCCAGCAGCTTGGGTGGGACTAGCGGACAAGAGACCCAGTACTTC. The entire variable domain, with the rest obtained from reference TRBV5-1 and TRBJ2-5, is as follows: KAGVTQTPRYLIKTRGQQVTLSCSPISGHRSVSWYQQTPGQGLQFLFEYFSETQRNKGNFPGRFSGRQFSNSRSEMNVSTLELGDSALYLCASSLGGTSGQETQYFGPGTRLLVL.